This entry lists 27 T cell receptor beta chains sequenced from one sample in a study of control samples from healthy donors and cancer patients. Produced via immunoSEQ multiplex PCR; TCRdb's table is partial and in-frame only. This table has about 55,000 clones, approximately 91% appearing once. The sequenced sample was blood. Source of these receptors: a man in his fifties or sixties in good health.

In its sample, this clone was seen once. The chain uses TRBV7-9 and TRBJ1-6, with TRBD1 identical over 7 bases. Germline lookup yields CDR1 SEHNR and CDR2 FQNEAQ (reference sequence). V lost 5 bases to trimming and J lost 8 bases; unmatched junction nucleotides: 9. The CDR3 length is 15 residues. The CDR3, as DNA: TGTGCCAGCAGCCCGAGACAGGGTCCCTATTCACCCCTCCACTTT. The encoded protein is CASSPRQGPYSPLHF.

This sequence joins TRBV5-1 and TRBJ1-3, with D hard to call. The CDR3 length is 13 residues. The germline CDR1 and CDR2 sequences are SGHRS and YFSETQ. V lost 3 bases and J lost 6, with 10 bases in between. In DNA form, the CDR3 reads TGCGCCAGCAGCTATGAGCCAGCAAACACCATATATTTT. Its translation: CASSYEPANTIYF.

The CDR3 DNA reads TGTGCCAGCAGCTTATCAGGAAACCAAGAGACCCAGTACTTC. This sequence encodes CASSLSGNQETQYF. The chain has TRBV11-3 and TRBJ2-5; no clear D gene. The CDR3 has 14 residues. Germline lookup yields CDR1 SGHNT and CDR2 YENEEA. Trimming shortened V by 2 bases and J by 0 bases, and 7 bases separated the two germline ends. The entire variable domain, with the rest obtained from reference TRBV11-3 and TRBJ2-5, is as follows: EAGVVQSPRYKIIEKKQPVAFWCNPISGHNTLYWYLQNLGQGPELLIRYENEEAVDDSQLPKDRFSAERLKGVDSTLKIQPAELGDSAVYLCASSLSGNQETQYFGPGTRLLVL.

J is TRBJ2-7 and V is TRBV19; 9 nucleotides align to TRBD2. V shed 5 bases, J shed 6 bases, and the junction held 8 bases outside the gene matches. Germline V gene sequence: CDR1 LNHDA, CDR2 SQIVND (reference sequence). The CDR3 has 14 residues. The DNA for the CDR3 is TGTGCCAGTAGTCCCCCGGGACTAGCAAGCGAGCAGTACTTC. Translation gives CASSPPGLASEQYF.

The rearrangement uses TRBV28 and TRBJ2-2; D possibly corresponds to TRBD1 (6 bases). Trimming removed 4 bases at V and 1 base at J, with 13 bases between. This CDR3 comprises 16 residues. Germline V CDR1 and CDR2: MDHEN, SYDVKM. The CDR3, as DNA: TGTGCCAGCAGTTCCCGGCCACAGGGGAACACCGGGGAGCTGTTTTTT. Translating it yields CASSSRPQGNTGELFF. Using reference TRBV28 and TRBJ2-2 for the parts outside the CDR3, the full variable domain is DVKVTQSSRYLVKRTGEKVFLECVQDMDHENMFWYRQDPGLGLRLIYFSYDVKMKEKGDIPEGYSVSREKKERFSLILESASTNQTSMYLCASSSRPQGNTGELFFGEGSRLTVL.

This rearrangement joins TRBV27 to TRBJ2-2, with D possibly matching TRBD2 (6 bases). In germline, CDR1 is MNHEY, CDR2 SMNVEV (reference sequence). Trimming shortened V by 6 bases and J by 8 bases, and 16 bases separated the two germline ends. The CDR3 spans 14 residues. For the CDR3, the DNA is TGTGCCAGCAGGCGGGACTCCGCCCCTGGGGAGCTGTTTTTT. Amino acids: CASRRDSAPGELFF.

V is TRBV28 and J is TRBJ1-2; no reliable D call. V was pared by 6 bases and J by 0 bases, with 8 bases between. The germline V gene encodes CDR1 MDHEN and CDR2 SYDVKM. The CDR3 runs to 13 residues. The CDR3 DNA reads TGTGCCAGCAGCTTTCAGGCTAACTATGGCTACACCTTC. Protein sequence: CASSFQANYGYTF.

V is TRBV7-9 and J is TRBJ1-1; the D is unclear. CDR1 is SEHNR, CDR2 FQNEAQ, per germline (reference sequence). The CDR3 runs to 12 residues. Trimming took off 6 bases at V and 11 bases at J, with 16 bases between the two ends. The CDR3 DNA reads as TGTGCCAGCAGGGAGGACCTCCCCCCGGCTTTCTTT. It codes for CASREDLPPAFF. The whole variable domain, filled in from reference TRBV7-9 and TRBJ1-1, reads DTGVSQNPRHKITKRGQNVTFRCDPISEHNRLYWYRQTLGQGPEFLTYFQNEAQLEKSRLLSDRFSAERPKGSFSTLEIQRTEQGDSAMYLCASREDLPPAFFGQGTRLTVV.

For the CDR3, the DNA is TGTGCCAGCAGCTCCTACTCCAGACTAGCGGGAGTTGGCACAGATACGCAGTATTTT. Translated: CASSSYSRLAGVGTDTQYF. The chain employs TRBV7-2 and TRBJ2-3; 12 nucleotides match TRBD2. J gave up 1 base and V 4 bases, and 12 bases lay outside the gene matches. Germline V gene data show CDR1 as SGHTA and CDR2 as FQGNSA. This CDR3 is 19 amino acids long.

V is TRBV27 and J is TRBJ1-6; D is perhaps TRBD1 (5 bases). The V end was cut by 3 bases, the J end by 7 bases, with 10 bases between. Germline CDR1 reads MNHEY; CDR2 reads SMNVEV (reference sequence). This CDR3 is 14 amino acids long. The CDR3: CASSFGTLNSPLHF. The CDR3 DNA is TGTGCCAGCAGTTTTGGGACCCTAAATTCACCCCTCCACTTT.

The J gene is TRBJ2-5, the V gene TRBV2; 11 positions match TRBD1. Germline V lookup: CDR1 SNHLY, CDR2 FYNNEI. J was trimmed by 5 bases and V by 11 bases; bases with no gene match: 7. The CDR3 consists of 13 residues. The CDR3 DNA reads as TGTGCCTTGGACAGGGGGCTTGGGGAGACCCAGTACTTC. As protein: CALDRGLGETQYF.

CDR3 nucleotides: TGTGCCACCAGTGATGACGTGCGTGAGCAGTTCTTC. Its protein product is CATSDDVREQFF. This chain joins TRBV24-1 and TRBJ2-1; D remains unclear. There are 12 residues in the CDR3. From germline, CDR1 is KGHDR and CDR2 SFDVKD. V was cut by 3 bases and J by 9 bases, with 8 bases left in between.

The rearrangement links TRBV7-2 to TRBJ2-3; TRBD2 matches 10 bases. V trimming: 0 bases; J trimming: 2 bases; junction bases outside the gene matches: 5. The CDR3 extends over 17 amino acids. Per the germline V gene, CDR1 is SGHTA and CDR2 is FQGNSA. CDR3 loop: CASSLAVLAGVTDTQYF. CDR3 sequence (DNA): TGTGCCAGCAGCTTAGCGGTTCTAGCGGGAGTCACAGATACGCAGTATTTT.

The chain uses TRBV15 and TRBJ1-6; TRBD1 is a possible D gene (5 bases). Trimming shortened V by 0 bases and J by 6 bases, and 12 bases separated the two germline ends. CDR3 length: 16 residues. CDR1 LNHNV and CDR2 YYDKDF come from the germline V gene (reference sequence). The CDR3 region is CATSRDLGGTNSPLHF. CDR3 nucleotides: TGTGCCACCAGCAGAGATCTCGGGGGGACTAATTCACCCCTCCACTTT. Full variable domain (rest looked up from reference TRBV15 and TRBJ1-6): DAMVIQNPRYQVTQFGKPVTLSCSQTLNHNVMYWYQQKSSQAPKLLFHYYDKDFNNEADTPDNFQSRRPNTSFCFLDIRSPGLGDTAMYLCATSRDLGGTNSPLHFGNGTRLTVT.

The rearrangement uses TRBV10-3 and TRBJ2-2, with D possibly being TRBD1 (6 bases). Trimming removed 3 bases at V and 0 bases at J, with 8 bases between. The germline gives CDR1 ENHRY, CDR2 SYGVKD. CDR3 length: 15 residues. CDR3 residues: CAISEHRANTGELFF. In DNA, the CDR3 is TGTGCCATCAGTGAACACAGGGCGAACACCGGGGAGCTGTTTTTT.

This clone was found a few times. This chain connects TRBV19 to TRBJ1-2, with unresolved D. Germline V gene lookup returns CDR1 LNHDA and CDR2 SQIVND (reference sequence). Trimming took 1 base from V and 8 from J, leaving 8 bases between them. The CDR3 runs to 12 residues. The CDR3 DNA is TGTGCCAGTAGTATAGGGGCCGTCGGCTACACCTTC. It encodes CASSIGAVGYTF.

The chain combines TRBV19 with TRBJ2-5, with 9 bases identical to TRBD1. Germline loops: CDR1 LNHDA, CDR2 SQIVND (reference sequence). The CDR3 consists of 15 residues. The V gene end was trimmed by 1 base and the J gene end by 3 bases; junction bases not matched to a gene: 3. The DNA for the CDR3 is TGTGCCAGTAGTATAGTAGGGACAGGGAAAGAGACCCAGTACTTC. This translates into CASSIVGTGKETQYF. The full variable domain, rest sourced from reference TRBV19 and TRBJ2-5, is DGGITQSPKYLFRKEGQNVTLSCEQNLNHDAMYWYRQDPGQGLRLIYYSQIVNDFQKGDIAEGYSVSREKKESFPLTVTSAQKNPTAFYLCASSIVGTGKETQYFGPGTRLLVL.

V is TRBV19 and J is TRBJ2-1; 7 bases are a match to TRBD1. The CDR3 spans 16 residues. The germline CDR1 and CDR2 sequences are LNHDA and SQIVND (reference sequence). The junction had 9 bases not matched to a gene; V was cut back by 0 bases and J by 7 bases. The CDR3: CASSIDRQGIRNEQFF. The CDR3 DNA follows: TGTGCCAGTAGTATAGACCGACAGGGTATAAGGAATGAGCAGTTCTTC.

This chain uses TRBV6-1 with TRBJ2-1; unclear D gene. The V gene lost 3 bases and the J gene lost 4 bases, with 13 bases spanning the gap. The CDR3 runs to 15 residues. The V gene's germline CDR1 is MNHNS and CDR2 SASEGT. In DNA, the CDR3 is TGTGCCAGCAGTGACGGACGATCAAATTACAATGAGCAGTTCTTC. It codes for CASSDGRSNYNEQFF.

A note on this clone: Other DNA variants within this sample encode the same CDR3. This chain joins TRBV6-5 and TRBJ1-5; D not certain. The CDR3 sequence is 13 residues long. With 0 bases removed from V and 4 bases from J, the gap between germline ends came to 4 bases. Germline CDR1 is MNHEY and CDR2 is SVGAGI. This CDR3 reads CASSYSVNQPQHF. The CDR3 DNA reads as TGTGCCAGCAGTTACTCGGTTAATCAGCCCCAGCATTTT.

V gene TRBV12-5 combines with J gene TRBJ2-1; 7 nucleotides agree with TRBD2. The germline V gene has CDR1 LGHNT and CDR2 FRNRAP. The CDR3 extends over 16 amino acids. After removal of 7 bases from V and 10 bases from J, the junction contained 19 bases not matched to a gene. The CDR3 DNA reads as TGTGCTAGTGCGAGTGTTGGGGGGTTCCGAGCGGGAGAGCAGTTCTTC. This sequence encodes CASASVGGFRAGEQFF.

CDR3 in DNA: TGTGCCAGTAGTAACACCGGGAATTCCTATGGCTACACCTTC. Translation gives CASSNTGNSYGYTF. The rearrangement links TRBV19 to TRBJ1-2, with D uncertain. The germline V gene has CDR1 LNHDA and CDR2 SQIVND (reference sequence). This CDR3 contains 14 residues. V lost 4 bases and J lost 4, with 13 bases in between.

J is TRBJ1-3 and V is TRBV18, with D unresolved. This CDR3 contains 13 residues. CDR1 KGHSH and CDR2 LQKENI come from the germline V gene. Trimming stripped 4 bases from V and 0 bases from J, with 4 bases between. The CDR3 sequence: CASSLNSGNTIYF. CDR3 in DNA: TGTGCCAGCTCACTTAACTCTGGAAACACCATATATTTT. The whole variable domain, filled in from reference TRBV18 and TRBJ1-3, reads NAGVMQNPRHLVRRRGQEARLRCSPMKGHSHVYWYRQLPEEGLKFMVYLQKENIIDESGMPKERFSAEFPKEGPSILRIQQVVRGDSAAYFCASSLNSGNTIYFGEGSWLTVV.

CDR3 amino acids: CASSIASVRGYTF. The CDR3 DNA follows: TGTGCCAGTAGTATTGCGAGTGTACGGGGCTACACCTTC. The V gene is TRBV19, the J gene TRBJ1-2, with D uncertain. The CDR3 runs 13 residues. Germline loops: CDR1 LNHDA, CDR2 SQIVND (reference sequence). Trimming shortened V by 3 bases and J by 8 bases, and 13 bases separated the two germline ends.

The rearrangement links TRBV19 to TRBJ1-5; D may be TRBD1 (6 bases). The CDR3 runs 15 residues. Germline-derived CDR1 and CDR2 are LNHDA and SQIVND (reference sequence). Trimming stripped 5 bases from V and 9 bases from J, with 20 bases between. This CDR3 is CASSSGGRQHGPQHF. CDR3 DNA: TGTGCCAGTAGTTCGGGGGGGCGACAGCATGGGCCCCAGCATTTT.

V usage is TRBV27 and J usage is TRBJ2-6; TRBD1 might be the D (6 bases). Germline V gene sequence: CDR1 MNHEY, CDR2 SMNVEV (reference sequence). This CDR3 has 19 amino acids. V was shortened by 0 bases and J by 1 base, with 16 bases between the two germline ends. In DNA, the CDR3 is TGTGCCAGCAGTTTATCGGGGCAGGGGTTCAGGTCTGGGGCCAACGTCCTGACTTTC. It specifies CASSLSGQGFRSGANVLTF.

In DNA, the CDR3 is TGTGCCTGGAGTGTCCCCCCTAGTACTGAGCAGTTCTTC. The encoded protein is CAWSVPPSTEQFF. This rearrangement joins TRBV30 to TRBJ2-1; D not resolved. The germline V gene encodes CDR1 GTSNPN and CDR2 SVGIG (reference sequence). Trimming pared 0 bases from V and 9 bases from J, leaving 12 bases between. This CDR3 contains 13 residues.